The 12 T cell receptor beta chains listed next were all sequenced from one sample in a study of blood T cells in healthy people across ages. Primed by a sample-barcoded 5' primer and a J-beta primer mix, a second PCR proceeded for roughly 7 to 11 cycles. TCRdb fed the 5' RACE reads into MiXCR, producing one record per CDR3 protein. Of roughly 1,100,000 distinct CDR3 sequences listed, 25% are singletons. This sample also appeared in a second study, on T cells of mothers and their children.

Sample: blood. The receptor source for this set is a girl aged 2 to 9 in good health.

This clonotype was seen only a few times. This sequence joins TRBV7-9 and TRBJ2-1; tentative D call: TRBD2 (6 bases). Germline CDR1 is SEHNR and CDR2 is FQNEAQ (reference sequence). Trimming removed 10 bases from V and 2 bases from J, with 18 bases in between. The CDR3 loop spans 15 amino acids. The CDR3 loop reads CATYLADGTYNEQFF. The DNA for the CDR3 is TGTGCCACCTATTTAGCGGACGGAACCTACAATGAGCAGTTCTTC.

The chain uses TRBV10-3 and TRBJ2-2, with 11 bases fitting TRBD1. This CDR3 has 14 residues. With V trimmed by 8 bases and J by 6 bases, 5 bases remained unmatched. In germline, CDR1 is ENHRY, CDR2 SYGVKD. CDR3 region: CAIEDRGQAGELFF. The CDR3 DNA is TGTGCCATCGAGGACAGGGGGCAAGCCGGGGAGCTGTTTTTT.

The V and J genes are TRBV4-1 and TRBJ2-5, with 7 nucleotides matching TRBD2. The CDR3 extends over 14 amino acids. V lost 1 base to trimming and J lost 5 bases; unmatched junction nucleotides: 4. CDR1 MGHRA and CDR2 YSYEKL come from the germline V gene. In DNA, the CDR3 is TGCGCCAGCAGCCAAGCGGGAGCGGGGGAGACCCAGTACTTC. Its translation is CASSQAGAGETQYF.

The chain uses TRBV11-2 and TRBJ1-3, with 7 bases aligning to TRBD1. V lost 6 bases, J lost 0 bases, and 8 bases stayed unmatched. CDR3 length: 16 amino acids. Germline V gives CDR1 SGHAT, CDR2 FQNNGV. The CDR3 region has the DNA TGTGCCAGCAGACCTAACAGGGGTACCTCTGGAAACACCATATATTTT. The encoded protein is CASRPNRGTSGNTIYF.

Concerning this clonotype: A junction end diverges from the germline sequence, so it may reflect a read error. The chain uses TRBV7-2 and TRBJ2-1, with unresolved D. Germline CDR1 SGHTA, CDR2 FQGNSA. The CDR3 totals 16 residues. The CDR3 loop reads CASSLNGRAGPNEEFF. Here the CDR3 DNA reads TGTGCCAGCAGCTTAAACGGACGGGCAGGTCCTAATGAGGAGTTCTTC.

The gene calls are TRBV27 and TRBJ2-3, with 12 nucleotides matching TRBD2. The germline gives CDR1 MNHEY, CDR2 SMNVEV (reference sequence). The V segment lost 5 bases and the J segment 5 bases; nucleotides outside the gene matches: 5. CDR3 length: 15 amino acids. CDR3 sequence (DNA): TGTGCCAGCAGTCCGACTAGCGGGAGCTTAGATACGCAGTATTTT. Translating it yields CASSPTSGSLDTQYF.

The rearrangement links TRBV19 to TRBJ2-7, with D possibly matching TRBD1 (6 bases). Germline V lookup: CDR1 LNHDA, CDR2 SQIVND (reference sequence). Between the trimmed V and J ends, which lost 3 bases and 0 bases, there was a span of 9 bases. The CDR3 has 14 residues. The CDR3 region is CASSMGAGSYEQYF. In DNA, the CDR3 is TGTGCCAGTAGTATGGGGGCAGGCTCCTACGAGCAGTACTTC.

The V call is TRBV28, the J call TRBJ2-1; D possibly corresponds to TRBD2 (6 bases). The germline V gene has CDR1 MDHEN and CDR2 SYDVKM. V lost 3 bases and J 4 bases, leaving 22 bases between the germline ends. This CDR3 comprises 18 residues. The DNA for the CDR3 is TGTGCCAGCAGTTTTACCAGCGGGTATGGGGGTACATACAATGAGCAGTTCTTC. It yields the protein CASSFTSGYGGTYNEQFF.

CDR3 loop: CASSLRAFSYNEQFF. The CDR3 coding sequence is TGTGCCAGCAGCTTAAGGGCCTTCTCCTACAATGAGCAGTTCTTC. This chain connects TRBV7-8 to TRBJ2-1; no firm D call. The CDR3 sequence is 15 residues long. Germline V gene data show CDR1 as SGHVS and CDR2 as FQNEAQ. Trimming left V 2 bases short and J 0 bases short, with 8 bases between.

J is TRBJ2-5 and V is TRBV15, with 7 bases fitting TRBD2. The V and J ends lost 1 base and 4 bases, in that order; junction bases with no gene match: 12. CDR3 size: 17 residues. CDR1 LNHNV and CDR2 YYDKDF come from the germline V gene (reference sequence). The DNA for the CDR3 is TGTGCCACCAGCAGAGTCGCACTAGCGCTGAGGGGAGAGACCCAGTACTTC. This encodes CATSRVALALRGETQYF.

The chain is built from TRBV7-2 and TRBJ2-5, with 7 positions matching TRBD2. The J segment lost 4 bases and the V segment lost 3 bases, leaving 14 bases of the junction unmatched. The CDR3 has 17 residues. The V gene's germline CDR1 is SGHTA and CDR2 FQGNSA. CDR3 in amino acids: CASSFGGRALGGETQYF. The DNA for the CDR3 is TGTGCCAGCAGCTTTGGAGGGAGGGCCCTAGGAGGAGAGACCCAGTACTTC. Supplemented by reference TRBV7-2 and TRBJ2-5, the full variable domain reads GAGVSQSPSNKVTEKGKDVELRCDPISGHTALYWYRQSLGQGLEFLIYFQGNSAPDKSGLPSDRFSAERTGGSVSTLTIQRTQQEDSAVYLCASSFGGRALGGETQYFGPGTRLLVL.

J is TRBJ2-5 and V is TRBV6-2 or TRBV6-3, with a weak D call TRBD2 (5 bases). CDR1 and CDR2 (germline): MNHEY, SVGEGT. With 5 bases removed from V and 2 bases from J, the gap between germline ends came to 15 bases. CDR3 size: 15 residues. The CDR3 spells CASSQLGAEQETQYF. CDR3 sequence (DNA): TGTGCCAGCAGTCAGCTAGGAGCGGAACAAGAGACCCAGTACTTC.